The 32 T cell receptor beta chains reported below all come from one sample, sequenced in a study of T-cell reconstitution after alpha-beta-depleted transplantation in children (dated by TCRdb to the mid-2010s). The method behind the library was PCR. Reads for this sample came from an Illumina HiSeq 2500. Molecular barcoding was employed in the preparation of TCR libraries, with unique molecular identifiers being used to normalize TCRbeta repertoire quantification. TCRdb took the public reads, trimmed them with fastp at Q25, ran MiXCR for clone calling and kept in-frame beta chains. Duplicate CDR3 protein sequences are folded into a single record with the most common DNA and genes. This sample lists 900,000 or so distinct CDR3 sequences; 15% to 20% were detected once. The leading ten clones occupy about 4.6% of the sample. Read against the paper, the sample's treatment or condition label means: allogeneic hematopoietic cell transplantation with graft depleted of TCRalphabeta T cells and CD19 B cells.

Sequenced material: PBMCs, mostly from graft donor cells, taken 360 days after TCRalphabeta/CD19-depleted stem cell transplant. The receptors were sampled from a male patient younger than 18 who had a stem cell transplant for acute lymphoblastic leukemia, so the T cells may come from the graft donor.

This clonotype has only a few counts. The chain couples TRBV18 to TRBJ2-7; a weak D match, TRBD2 (5 bases). CDR3 length equals 14 residues. Germline CDR1 is KGHSH and CDR2 is LQKENI. V was cut by 3 bases and J by 6 bases, with 15 bases left in between. The CDR3 coding sequence is TGTGCCAGCTCACCCCGCGGGCCGGACTTCGAGCAGTACTTC. The encoded protein is CASSPRGPDFEQYF.

The chain links TRBV7-2 to TRBJ1-2; D not certain. V lost 8 bases, J lost 0 bases, and 13 bases lay in between. The CDR3 is made up of 14 amino acids. Germline V gives CDR1 SGHTA, CDR2 FQGNSA. CDR3 DNA: TGTGCCAGCGCTGCTAGGAGCGCTAACTATGGCTACACCTTC. It specifies CASAARSANYGYTF.

This clonotype came up a few times. The genes are TRBV20-1 and TRBJ1-6; D gene ambiguous. Germline-derived CDR1 and CDR2 are DFQATT and SNEGSKA (reference sequence). This CDR3 has 11 residues. V lost 3 bases, J lost 8 bases, and 5 bases lay in between. The CDR3 nucleotides read TGCAGTGCTAGGGTTCATTCACCCCTCCACTTT. Its translation: CSARVHSPLHF.

This clonotype has just a few counts. The chain is built from TRBV3-1 and TRBJ2-1; TRBD1 or TRBD2 may be the D gene (7 bases each). Between the trimmed V and J ends, which lost 4 bases and 4 bases, there was a span of 17 bases. The CDR3 has 16 amino acids. Germline loops: CDR1 LGHDT, CDR2 YNNKEL (reference sequence). CDR3 bases: TGTGCCAGCAGCCCCTTAGCGGGCAGGGGGTACAATGAGCAGTTCTTC. It is translated as CASSPLAGRGYNEQFF.

The V call is TRBV7-6, the J call TRBJ2-7; 8 bases fit TRBD2. The CDR3 spans 14 residues. V shed 4 bases, J shed 3 bases, and the junction held 5 bases outside the gene matches. Germline values: CDR1 SGHVS, CDR2 FNYEAQ. Here the CDR3 reads CASSSREADYEQYF. The CDR3, as DNA: TGTGCCAGCAGCTCGCGGGAGGCGGACTACGAGCAGTACTTC.

This clonotype was observed a few times. The genes are TRBV15 and TRBJ2-2; D gene uncertain. The CDR3 spans 19 residues. V dropped 0 bases and J dropped 8 bases, with 25 bases sitting between them. CDR1 is LNHNV and CDR2 is YYDKDF in the germline V gene (reference sequence). CDR3 amino acids: CATSRDIYGRLSWLGELFF. The CDR3, as DNA: TGTGCCACCAGCAGAGATATATACGGTCGGCTATCCTGGCTAGGGGAGCTGTTTTTT. The entire variable domain, with the rest obtained from reference TRBV15 and TRBJ2-2, is as follows: DAMVIQNPRYQVTQFGKPVTLSCSQTLNHNVMYWYQQKSSQAPKLLFHYYDKDFNNEADTPDNFQSRRPNTSFCFLDIRSPGLGDTAMYLCATSRDIYGRLSWLGELFFGEGSRLTVL.

The chain carries TRBV3-1 and TRBJ2-7; no clear D gene. The CDR3 runs 16 residues. From germline, CDR1 is LGHDT and CDR2 YNNKEL (reference sequence). V was shortened by 0 bases and J by 0 bases, with 12 bases between the two germline ends. The CDR3 is CASSQDIGRSSYEQYF. The CDR3 nucleotides read TGTGCCAGCAGCCAAGATATCGGACGTTCCTCCTACGAGCAGTACTTC.

This clonotype was recorded a few times. This chain joins TRBV5-1 and TRBJ2-2, with 7 bases that match TRBD1. V gave up 4 bases and J gave up 5 bases; unmatched junction bases: 11. From germline, CDR1 is SGHRS and CDR2 YFSETQ. The CDR3 extends over 16 amino acids. In DNA form, the CDR3 reads TGCGCCAGCAGCCTTAAGATGAAACAGGGGACCGGGGAGCTGTTTTTT. It codes for CASSLKMKQGTGELFF.

This chain links TRBV19 with TRBJ2-6; possible D gene TRBD1, 5 bases. Looked up from germline, CDR1 is LNHDA and CDR2 is SQIVND (reference sequence). The CDR3 runs to 16 residues. V was pared by 6 bases and J by 0 bases, with 12 bases between. The CDR3, as DNA: TGTGCCAGTAGGAACGACAGAGCCTCTGGGGCCAACGTCCTGACTTTC. Its translation: CASRNDRASGANVLTF.

V and J are TRBV29-1 and TRBJ2-1; D uncertain. The germline gives CDR1 SQVTM, CDR2 ANQGSEA. This CDR3 is built from 13 residues. With 4 bases removed from V and 0 bases from J, the gap between germline ends came to 7 bases. CDR3: CSVVSSSYNEQFF. The CDR3 bases are TGCAGCGTTGTATCGAGCTCCTACAATGAGCAGTTCTTC.

The chain links TRBV5-1 to TRBJ2-2, with 11 bases fitting TRBD2. The V and J ends lost 2 bases and 2 bases, in that order; junction bases with no gene match: 11. CDR3 size: 19 residues. CDR1 SGHRS and CDR2 YFSETQ come from the germline V gene. The CDR3 protein is CASSFPGTSGFFNTGELFF. In nucleotides, the CDR3 is TGCGCCAGCAGCTTTCCCGGGACTAGCGGCTTCTTCAACACCGGGGAGCTGTTTTTT.

This clonotype was seen more than once but under ten times. The V and J genes are TRBV15 and TRBJ1-5, with TRBD1 matching 11 bases. J gave up 7 bases and V 0 bases, and 5 bases lay outside the gene matches. The CDR3 covers 16 residues. Per the germline V gene, CDR1 is LNHNV and CDR2 is YYDKDF (reference sequence). DNA of the CDR3: TGTGCCACCAGCAGAGAGGACAGGGGGCTTGGCCAGCCCCAGCATTTT. Translated: CATSREDRGLGQPQHF.

The rearrangement joins TRBV12-5 to TRBJ1-1; tentatively, D is TRBD1 (5 bases). V was clipped by 6 bases and J by 1 base, with 24 bases between them. The CDR3 runs to 18 residues. Germline V lookup: CDR1 LGHNT, CDR2 FRNRAP. The CDR3 DNA reads as TGTGCTAGTGGCTCGCGCGAGACCTCCCACGGGACGAACACTGAAGCTTTCTTT. Translation: CASGSRETSHGTNTEAFF.

This clonotype was detected a few times. This chain links TRBV9 with TRBJ2-7; tentative D call: TRBD2 (6 bases). Trimming removed 1 base from V and 0 bases from J, with 11 bases in between. Germline V CDR1 and CDR2: SGDLS, YYNGEE. This CDR3 region has 15 residues. The CDR3 region has the DNA TGTGCCAGCAGCGTACACGGGACTGACTCCTACGAGCAGTACTTC. Amino acid sequence: CASSVHGTDSYEQYF. The whole variable domain, remainder taken from reference TRBV9 and TRBJ2-7, is DSGVTQTPKHLITATGQRVTLRCSPRSGDLSVYWYQQSLDQGLQFLIQYYNGEERAKGNILERFSAQQFPDLHSELNLSSLELGDSALYFCASSVHGTDSYEQYFGPGTRLTVT.

The J gene is TRBJ2-1, the V gene TRBV12-3 or TRBV12-4, with a possible D match to TRBD2 (6 bases). The CDR3 contains 14 residues. The V gene lost 3 bases and the J gene lost 7 bases, with 13 bases spanning the gap. The CDR3 loop is CASSFRDSQNEQFF. Here the CDR3 DNA reads TGTGCCAGCAGTTTCCGGGACTCGCAGAATGAGCAGTTCTTC.

V gene TRBV5-1 combines with J gene TRBJ2-1; TRBD2 matches at 10 bases. The CDR3 is 16 amino acids. Germline CDR1 reads SGHRS; CDR2 reads YFSETQ. With 5 bases clipped from V and 9 bases from J, the junction kept 14 bases outside the gene matches. The CDR3 sequence: CASRNTSVLAGGEQFF. The CDR3 bases are TGCGCCAGCAGAAATACTAGCGTCTTAGCGGGAGGTGAGCAGTTCTTC.

Only a few counts were recorded for this clonotype. The chain is built from TRBV20-1 and TRBJ2-1; perhaps TRBD2 as D (5 bases). Germline V lookup: CDR1 DFQATT, CDR2 SNEGSKA (reference sequence). The CDR3 has 14 amino acids. Trimming removed 4 bases from V and 3 bases from J, with 13 bases in between. CDR3 DNA sequence: TGCAGTGCTACAGTCGGCGGGTACTACAATGAGCAGTTCTTC. Amino acids: CSATVGGYYNEQFF.

V gene TRBV6-5 combines with J gene TRBJ1-1, with D possibly matching TRBD1 (5 bases). CDR1 and CDR2 (germline): MNHEY, SVGAGI. V was trimmed by 3 bases and J by 12 bases, leaving 17 bases between them. The CDR3 totals 13 residues. The CDR3 bases are TGTGCCAGCAGTTATGGGCAGGGTTCGTTGTCTTTCTTT. Translation gives CASSYGQGSLSFF.

V gene TRBV25-1 combines with J gene TRBJ2-1, with 7 bases identical to TRBD1. Germline CDR1 MGHDK, CDR2 SYGVNS. V was clipped by 5 bases and J by 6 bases; unmatched bases: 10. The CDR3 sequence is 15 residues long. The CDR3 region is CASSRDSLGSNEQFF. The DNA for the CDR3 is TGTGCCAGCAGTCGGGACAGCTTAGGGTCCAATGAGCAGTTCTTC.

In this sample, this clonotype turned up a few times. The V gene is TRBV7-3, the J gene TRBJ2-3; D might be TRBD1 (6 bases). Germline assignment: CDR1 SGHTA and CDR2 FQGTGA. V was pared by 8 bases and J by 4 bases, with 19 bases between. This CDR3 comprises 15 residues. This CDR3 reads CASSPTGLGADTQYF. The CDR3 DNA sequence: TGTGCCAGCTCTCCTACAGGGTTGGGAGCAGATACGCAGTATTTT. The full variable domain, completed using reference TRBV7-3 and TRBJ2-3, is GAGVSQTPSNKVTEKGKYVELRCDPISGHTALYWYRQSLGQGPEFLIYFQGTGAADDSGLPNDRFFAVRPEGSVSTLKIQRTERGDSAVYLCASSPTGLGADTQYFGPGTRLTVL.

V gene TRBV29-1 combines with J gene TRBJ2-5; TRBD1 might be the D (8 bases). The V gene's germline CDR1 is SQVTM and CDR2 ANQGSEA. This CDR3 has 14 residues. The CDR3 protein is CGTLYRGGQETQYF. The CDR3 nucleotides are TGCGGCACGTTATACAGGGGGGGGCAAGAGACCCAGTACTTC.

This sequence joins TRBV10-3 and TRBJ2-5; D is ambiguous. Germline CDR1 reads ENHRY; CDR2 reads SYGVKD. The V end lost 8 bases, the J end lost 5 bases, and 15 bases lay between the germline ends. This CDR3 is 13 amino acids long. CDR3 bases: TGTGCCATCGGAGCATCCAAGGAGGAGACCCAGTACTTC. Its translation: CAIGASKEETQYF.

V gene TRBV19 combines with J gene TRBJ1-2; 11 bases match TRBD1. The CDR3 contains 15 residues. Germline trimming cut 8 bases from V and 2 bases from J; bases unmatched to any gene: 7. From germline, CDR1 is LNHDA and CDR2 SQIVND (reference sequence). The CDR3 DNA reads TGTGCCAGTTCCCCCGGACAGGGGGCCAACTATGGCTACACCTTC. Translation gives CASSPGQGANYGYTF.

The genes are TRBV20-1 and TRBJ2-7; 8 bases fit TRBD2. The germline gives CDR1 DFQATT, CDR2 SNEGSKA (reference sequence). Losses at the gene ends were 4 bases for V and 3 bases for J; bases not matched to a gene: 8. The CDR3 sequence is 14 residues long. CDR3 residues: CSATPLAGIYEQYF. The CDR3 nucleotides read TGCAGTGCTACCCCCTTAGCGGGAATCTACGAGCAGTACTTC.

This clonotype was counted between two and nine times. This chain uses TRBV12-3 or TRBV12-4 with TRBJ2-1, with 9 bases identical to TRBD2. The trim removed 2 bases at V and 10 bases at J, leaving 18 bases unmatched. The CDR3 is 18 amino acids. This CDR3 reads CASSLNSGRRIVSVEQFF. The CDR3 bases are TGTGCCAGCAGTTTAAATAGCGGGAGAAGAATAGTTTCGGTGGAGCAGTTCTTC.

This clonotype was seen more than once but under ten times. CDR3 bases: TGCAGCGCTGTCAGGGGGCCCAATCAGCCCCAGCATTTT. Amino acids: CSAVRGPNQPQHF. V gene TRBV29-1 combines with J gene TRBJ1-5, with TRBD1 matching 8 bases. Germline CDR1 and CDR2: SQVTM and ANQGSEA. The V and J ends lost 7 bases and 3 bases, in that order; junction bases with no gene match: 5. The CDR3 contains 13 residues.

This clonotype was seen more than once but under ten times. V and J are TRBV12-3 or TRBV12-4 and TRBJ2-5; D may be TRBD2 (7 bases). With 4 bases removed from V and 3 bases from J, the gap between germline ends came to 12 bases. CDR3 length equals 14 residues. CDR3 sequence reads: CASSWGGQKETQYF. The DNA of the CDR3 is TGTGCCAGCAGTTGGGGGGGGCAGAAAGAGACCCAGTACTTC.

The J gene is TRBJ1-1, the V gene TRBV7-3, with a tentative D call TRBD1 (5 bases). With 2 bases removed from V and 4 bases from J, the gap between germline ends came to 11 bases. The CDR3 is 14 residues long. The germline V gene has CDR1 SGHTA and CDR2 FQGTGA. CDR3 bases: TGTGCCAGCAGCTTAGGTTGGGGGAGCACTGAAGCTTTCTTT. Its protein product is CASSLGWGSTEAFF. The full variable domain, its missing parts supplied by reference TRBV7-3 and TRBJ1-1, is GAGVSQTPSNKVTEKGKYVELRCDPISGHTALYWYRQSLGQGPEFLIYFQGTGAADDSGLPNDRFFAVRPEGSVSTLKIQRTERGDSAVYLCASSLGWGSTEAFFGQGTRLTVV.

In its sample, this clonotype was seen many times. CDR3 protein: CASSLASGNEQFF. The CDR3 region has the DNA TGTGCCAGCAGCTTGGCTAGCGGCAATGAGCAGTTCTTC. The genes are TRBV11-2 and TRBJ2-1; 7 nucleotides align to TRBD2. Germline CDR1 is SGHAT and CDR2 is FQNNGV. The CDR3 extends over 13 amino acids. The V gene end was trimmed by 3 bases and the J gene end by 6 bases; junction bases not matched to a gene: 2.

Only a few counts were recorded for this clonotype. The CDR3, as DNA: TGTGCCAGCAGCTTAGGATGGGGGGTTCTGACAGATACGCAGTATTTT. It codes for CASSLGWGVLTDTQYF. The chain joins TRBV7-8 to TRBJ2-3; possible D gene TRBD2, 6 bases. From germline, CDR1 is SGHVS and CDR2 FQNEAQ. V lost 1 base and J lost 3, with 14 bases in between. The CDR3 is made up of 16 amino acids.

CDR3 coding DNA: TGTGCCAGCACCAGGACAGACACCGGGGAGCTGTTTTTT. As protein: CASTRTDTGELFF. The rearrangement links TRBV25-1 to TRBJ2-2; weak D call: TRBD1 (6 bases). V was shortened by 7 bases and J by 3 bases, with 9 bases between the two germline ends. Germline V gene sequence: CDR1 MGHDK, CDR2 SYGVNS. The CDR3 length is 13 residues. Based on the CDR3 plus reference TRBV25-1 and TRBJ2-2, the full variable domain is EADIYQTPRYLVIGTGKKITLECSQTMGHDKMYWYQQDPGMELHLIHYSYGVNSTEKGDLSSESTVSRIRTEHFPLTLESARPSHTSQYLCASTRTDTGELFFGEGSRLTVL.

This clonotype was recorded a few times. The rearrangement joins TRBV5-5 to TRBJ2-3; tentative D call: TRBD1 (5 bases). The germline gives CDR1 SGHKS, CDR2 YYEKEE (reference sequence). CDR3 length: 16 amino acids. Trimming shortened V by 2 bases and J by 3 bases, and 16 bases separated the two germline ends. The CDR3: CASSFFENRITDTQYF. The CDR3 DNA reads as TGTGCCAGCAGCTTTTTCGAGAACAGGATTACAGATACGCAGTATTTT.